Included here is one T cell receptor beta chain sequence, with context. Germline CDR1 is SGDLS and CDR2 is YYNGEE. CDR3 length equals 13 residues. V shed 4 bases and J shed 6 bases, with 10 bases lying between them. Sequencing was performed with immunoSEQ multiplex PCR; in TCRdb, only in-frame clones are kept and a portion is missing. Among about 200,000 clones, about four fifths were seen once, and the ten largest hold around 10%. This entry is derived from a study of cytotoxic CD8 clonotypes in ibrutinib-treated CLL. Across the study: Included were 11 relapsed/refractory and roughly 15 treatment-naive patients, of whom some 17 were IGHV unmutated.

The TCR was taken from a human donor with chronic lymphocytic leukemia. Sample: PBMCs, taken after 12 months of ibrutinib treatment. The chain has TRBV9 and TRBJ2-2, with D uncertain. CDR3 sequence reads: CASSPLLAGELFF. The DNA of the CDR3 is TGTGCCAGCAGCCCTCTACTGGCCGGGGAGCTGTTTTTT.